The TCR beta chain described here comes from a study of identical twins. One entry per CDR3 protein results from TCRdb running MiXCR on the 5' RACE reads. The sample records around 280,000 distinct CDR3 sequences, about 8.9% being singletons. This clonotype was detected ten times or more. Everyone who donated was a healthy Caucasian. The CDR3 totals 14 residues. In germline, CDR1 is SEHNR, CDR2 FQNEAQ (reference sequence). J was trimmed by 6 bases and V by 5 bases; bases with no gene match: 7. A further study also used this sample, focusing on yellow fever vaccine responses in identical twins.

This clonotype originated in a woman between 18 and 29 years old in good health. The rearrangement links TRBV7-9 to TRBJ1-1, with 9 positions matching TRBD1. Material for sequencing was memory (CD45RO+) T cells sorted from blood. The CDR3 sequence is CASSRGQGMAEAFF. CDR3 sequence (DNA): TGTGCCAGCAGCCGAGGACAGGGGATGGCTGAAGCTTTCTTT.